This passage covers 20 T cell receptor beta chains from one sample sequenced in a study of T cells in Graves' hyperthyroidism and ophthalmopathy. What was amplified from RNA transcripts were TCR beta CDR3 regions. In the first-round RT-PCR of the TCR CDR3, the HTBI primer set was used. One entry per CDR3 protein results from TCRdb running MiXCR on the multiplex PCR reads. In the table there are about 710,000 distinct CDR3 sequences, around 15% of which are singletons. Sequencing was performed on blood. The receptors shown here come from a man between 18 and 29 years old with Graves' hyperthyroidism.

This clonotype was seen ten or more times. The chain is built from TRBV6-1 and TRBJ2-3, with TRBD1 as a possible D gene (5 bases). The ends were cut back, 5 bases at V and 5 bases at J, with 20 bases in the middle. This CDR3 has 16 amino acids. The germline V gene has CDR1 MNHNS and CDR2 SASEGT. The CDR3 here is CASSPFDLGLGDTQYF. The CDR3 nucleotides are TGTGCCAGCAGTCCCTTCGACCTGGGGCTCGGAGATACGCAGTATTTT.

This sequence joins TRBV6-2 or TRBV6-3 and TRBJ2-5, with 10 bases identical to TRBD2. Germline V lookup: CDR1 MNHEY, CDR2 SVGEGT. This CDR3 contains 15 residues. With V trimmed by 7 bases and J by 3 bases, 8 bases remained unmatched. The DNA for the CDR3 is TGTGCCAGCAACACAGCCGGGACTAGCGAAGAGACCCAGTACTTC. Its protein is CASNTAGTSEETQYF.

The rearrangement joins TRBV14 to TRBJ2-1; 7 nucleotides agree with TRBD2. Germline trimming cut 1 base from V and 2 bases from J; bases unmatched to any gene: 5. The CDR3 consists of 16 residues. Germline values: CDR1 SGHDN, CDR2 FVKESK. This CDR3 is CASSQVLGRAYNEQFF. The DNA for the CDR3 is TGTGCCAGCAGCCAAGTACTAGGGAGGGCCTACAATGAGCAGTTCTTC.

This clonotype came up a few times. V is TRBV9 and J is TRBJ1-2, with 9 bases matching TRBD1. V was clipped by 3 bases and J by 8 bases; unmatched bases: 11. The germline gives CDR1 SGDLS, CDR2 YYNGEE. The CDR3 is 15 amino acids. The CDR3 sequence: CASSEGPGTGKGYTF. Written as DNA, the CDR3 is TGTGCCAGCAGCGAGGGGCCCGGGACAGGGAAGGGCTACACCTTC.

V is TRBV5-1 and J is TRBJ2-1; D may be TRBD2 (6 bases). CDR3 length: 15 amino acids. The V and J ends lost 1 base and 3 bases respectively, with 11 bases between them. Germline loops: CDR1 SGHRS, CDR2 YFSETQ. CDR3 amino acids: CASSLWGDGYNEQFF. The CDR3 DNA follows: TGCGCCAGCAGCTTGTGGGGGGACGGCTACAATGAGCAGTTCTTC.

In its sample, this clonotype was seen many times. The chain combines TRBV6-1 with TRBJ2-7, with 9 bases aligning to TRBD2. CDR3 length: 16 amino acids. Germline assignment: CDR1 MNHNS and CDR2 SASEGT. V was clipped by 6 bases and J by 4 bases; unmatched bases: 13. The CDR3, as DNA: TGTGCCAGCAGCGCCGATTTTACTAGCGGGTATTACGAGCAGTACTTC. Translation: CASSADFTSGYYEQYF.

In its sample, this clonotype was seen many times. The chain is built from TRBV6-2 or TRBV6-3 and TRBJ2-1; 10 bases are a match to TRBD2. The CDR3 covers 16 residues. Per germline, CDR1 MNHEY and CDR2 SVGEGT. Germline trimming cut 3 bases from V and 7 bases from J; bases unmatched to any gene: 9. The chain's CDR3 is CASSYSGTSAGNEQFF. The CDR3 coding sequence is TGTGCCAGCAGTTATTCCGGGACTAGCGCCGGGAATGAGCAGTTCTTC.

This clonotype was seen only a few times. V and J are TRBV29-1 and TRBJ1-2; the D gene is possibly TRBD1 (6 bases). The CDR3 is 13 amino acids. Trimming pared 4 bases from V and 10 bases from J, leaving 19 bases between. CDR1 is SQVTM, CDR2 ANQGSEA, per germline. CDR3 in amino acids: CSVAHRDGFDYTF. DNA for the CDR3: TGCAGCGTTGCGCACAGGGATGGTTTCGACTACACCTTC.

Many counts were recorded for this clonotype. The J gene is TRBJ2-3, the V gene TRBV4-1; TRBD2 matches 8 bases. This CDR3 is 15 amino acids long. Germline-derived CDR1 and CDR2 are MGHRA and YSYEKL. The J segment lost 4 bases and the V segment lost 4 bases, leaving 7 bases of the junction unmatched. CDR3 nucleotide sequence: TGCGCCAGCAGCCTGCCGGGACTAGGATCAGATACGCAGTATTTT. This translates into CASSLPGLGSDTQYF.

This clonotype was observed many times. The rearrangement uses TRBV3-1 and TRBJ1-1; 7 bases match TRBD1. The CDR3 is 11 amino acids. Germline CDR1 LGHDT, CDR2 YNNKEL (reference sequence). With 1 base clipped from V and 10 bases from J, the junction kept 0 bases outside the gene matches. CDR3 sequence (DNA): TGTGCCAGCAGCCAAGCAGGGGGAGCTTTCTTT. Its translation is CASSQAGGAFF.

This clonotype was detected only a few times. In DNA form, the CDR3 reads TGTGCCAGCAGTTTATCCCGGACAGGGGGGTCGGACGAGCAGTACTTC. Protein sequence: CASSLSRTGGSDEQYF. This chain uses TRBV28 with TRBJ2-7; 10 bases agree with TRBD1. This CDR3 is built from 16 residues. J gave up 5 bases and V 1 base, and 8 bases lay outside the gene matches. From germline, CDR1 is MDHEN and CDR2 SYDVKM.

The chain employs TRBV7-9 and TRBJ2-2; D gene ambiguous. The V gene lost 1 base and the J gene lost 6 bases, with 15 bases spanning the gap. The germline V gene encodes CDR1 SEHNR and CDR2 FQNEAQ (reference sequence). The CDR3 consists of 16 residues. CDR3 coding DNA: TGTGCCAGCAGCTTAGGAGCTGCGGCTAGGGCCGGGGAGCTGTTTTTT. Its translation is CASSLGAAARAGELFF.

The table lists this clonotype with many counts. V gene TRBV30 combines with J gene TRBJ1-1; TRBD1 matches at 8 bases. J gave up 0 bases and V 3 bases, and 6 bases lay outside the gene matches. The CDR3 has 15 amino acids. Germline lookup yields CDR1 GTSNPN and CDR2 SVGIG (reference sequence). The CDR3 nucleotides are TGTGCCTGGAGGGGGGGGGACAGGATGAACACTGAAGCTTTCTTT. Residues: CAWRGGDRMNTEAFF.

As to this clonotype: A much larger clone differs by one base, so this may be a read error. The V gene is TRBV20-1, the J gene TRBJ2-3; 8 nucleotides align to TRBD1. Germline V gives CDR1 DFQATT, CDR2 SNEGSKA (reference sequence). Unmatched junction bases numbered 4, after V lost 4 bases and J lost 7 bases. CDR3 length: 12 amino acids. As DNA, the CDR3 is TGCAGTGCTAAAACAGGGGGAAATACGCAGTATTTT. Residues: CSAKTGGNTQYF.

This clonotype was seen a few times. The CDR3 region is CASSTGQGSTGELFF. DNA of the CDR3: TGTGCCAGCAGCACAGGACAGGGTAGTACCGGGGAGCTGTTTTTT. The chain has TRBV9 and TRBJ2-2; 8 bases match TRBD1. The CDR3 is made up of 15 amino acids. Germline CDR1 reads SGDLS; CDR2 reads YYNGEE. V gave up 4 bases and J gave up 5 bases; unmatched junction bases: 7.

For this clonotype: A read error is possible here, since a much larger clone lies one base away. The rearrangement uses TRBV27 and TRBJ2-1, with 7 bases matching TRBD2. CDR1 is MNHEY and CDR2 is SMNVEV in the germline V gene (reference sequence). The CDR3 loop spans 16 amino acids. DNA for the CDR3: TGTGACAGCAGTCGAGAAATAGCGGGCGTTGAGAATGAGCAGTTCTTC. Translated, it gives CDSSREIAGVENEQFF.

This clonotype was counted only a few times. The CDR3 coding sequence is TGTGCCACCAGCTTCGCTCCAGGCGATGGCTACACCTTC. This sequence encodes CATSFAPGDGYTF. This rearrangement joins TRBV27 to TRBJ1-2; no reliable D call. CDR3 length: 13 amino acids. The germline gives CDR1 MNHEY, CDR2 SMNVEV (reference sequence). The V gene lost 10 bases and the J gene lost 6 bases, with 18 bases spanning the gap.

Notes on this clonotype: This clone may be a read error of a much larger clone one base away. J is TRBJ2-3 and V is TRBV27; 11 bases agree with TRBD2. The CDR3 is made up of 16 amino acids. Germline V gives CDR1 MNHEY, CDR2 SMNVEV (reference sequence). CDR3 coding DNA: TGTGCCAGCAGTTTCCTAGCGGGGGGATCCACAGATACGCGGTATTTT. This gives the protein CASSFLAGGSTDTRYF.

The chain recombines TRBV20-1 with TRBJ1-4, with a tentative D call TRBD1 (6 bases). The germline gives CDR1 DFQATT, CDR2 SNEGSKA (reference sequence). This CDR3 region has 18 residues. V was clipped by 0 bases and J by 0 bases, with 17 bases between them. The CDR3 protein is CSAREERGKGATNEKLFF. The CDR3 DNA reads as TGCAGTGCTAGAGAGGAGAGGGGGAAGGGGGCAACTAATGAAAAACTGTTTTTT.

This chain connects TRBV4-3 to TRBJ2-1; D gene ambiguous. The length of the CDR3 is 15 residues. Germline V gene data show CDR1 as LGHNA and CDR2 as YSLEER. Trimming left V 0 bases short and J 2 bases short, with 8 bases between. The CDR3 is CASSQDWAAYNEQFF. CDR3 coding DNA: TGCGCCAGCAGCCAAGATTGGGCTGCCTACAATGAGCAGTTCTTC.